This T cell receptor (beta chain) came from a study of blood T cells in healthy people across ages. This CDR3 contains 16 residues. Germline V gene data show CDR1 as SGHRS and CDR2 as YFSETQ. Losses at the gene ends were 3 bases for V and 6 bases for J; bases not matched to a gene: 7. Alongside a J-beta primer mix, a sample-barcoded 5' primer served in a second PCR lasting roughly 6 to 12 cycles. Paired-end reads containing CDR3 totaled no fewer than 3 million for each sample. TCRdb redid the calling of the 5' RACE reads with MiXCR, one entry per CDR3 protein. The data contain under 1,000,000 distinct CDR3 sequences, roughly 46% of them seen just once; the ten biggest clones take up around a sixth. To note about this clonotype: Its specificity is not known.

Study outcomes and limitations: PBMCs that were unsorted prevented a conclusive naive versus antigen-experienced comparison. Per million T cells, TCR beta diversity dropped about linearly as age rose.

Input material: blood. The receptor was isolated from a man older than 75 in good health. The chain has TRBV5-1 and TRBJ2-1, with TRBD2 identical over 12 bases. The CDR3 nucleotides are TGCGCCAGCAGCTCAACTAGCGGGAGGCTTGGCAATGAGCAGTTCTTC. Protein product: CASSSTSGRLGNEQFF.